This T cell receptor (beta chain) was identified during a study of PD-L1 blockade in urothelial cancer. Study information: Researchers looked at the blood 3 weeks (second dose) and 6 weeks after treatment began.

The data were produced by immunoSEQ multiplex PCR, yet TCRdb's version contains in-frame clones alone and is incomplete. The data hold just over 50,000 clones, with approximately 77% observed a single time. As regards this clone: Its antigen is undetermined.

Study-wide findings and caveats: In blood sampled pretreatment, TCR clonality below the median predicted better survival. Tumor-associated clones in the blood of durable-benefit patients grew more at 3 weeks.

Per patient, between 1 and 8 samples were collected at pretreatment and on-treatment time points. Germline CDR1 is KGHSH and CDR2 is LQKENI. V lost 4 bases, J lost 0 bases, and 9 bases lay in between. The CDR3 runs to 15 residues. V is TRBV18 and J is TRBJ1-4, with TRBD1 as a possible D gene (5 bases). The input for sequencing was PBMCs, taken around atezolizumab (anti-PD-L1) treatment. The receptor comes from a man in his 70s with urothelial cancer. CDR3 sequence reads: CASSLTAATNEKLFF. The CDR3 DNA follows: TGTGCCAGCTCACTGACAGCCGCAACTAATGAAAAACTGTTTTTT.